Here is one T cell receptor (beta chain) with its context. This clonotype has a count of ten or more. Its antigen specificity is not known. Base quality data are lacking; no much larger clone is found one base away. Inclusive of the bounding cysteine and phenylalanine, the CDR3 is 12 residues long. Left in the record is the CDR3 DNA by itself, 36 bases read in frame from the first base. V is cut by 8 bases and J by 1 base, and the space between the germline ends is 8 bases. The germline V gene (reference sequence) sets CDR1 to SEHNR and CDR2 to FQNEAQ. This sample was included in a study of regulatory T cells in long-lasting Graves disease (TCRdb year 2021). Study-level background: Antithyroid drugs had been taken for less than 3 months by newly diagnosed Graves' disease patients. Persistent Graves' disease patients were compared with newly diagnosed Graves' disease patients by peripheral blood TCR sequencing and RNA sequencing. The study was conducted in China and was registered as a clinical trial. TCR sequencing covered some 13 persistent and 20 or so newly diagnosed Graves' disease patients, some 33 samples in total. Overall study outcomes, separate from this receptor: As a limitation, the authors acknowledged that the small sample size may reduce accuracy. Sequencing and analysis were limited to the TCR beta chain. Persistent disease showed preferential use of TRBV28, TRBJ1-2 and TRBJ2-5, whereas newly diagnosed disease favored TRBV20-1 and TRBJ2-1. Persistent Graves' disease patients showed lower TCR Shannon entropy and fewer highly expanded clones than newly diagnosed patients, suggesting clonal expansion. The study examined only peripheral blood because the primary lesion, thyroid tissue, could not be accessed. More public clonotypes were shared among persistent patients (about 2,800) than among newly diagnosed patients (approximately 930).

In the paper's terms, the time point label means: newly diagnosed GD, antithyroid drugs for less than 3 months. For both TCR sequencing and RNA sequencing, RNA was extracted from PBMCs using TRIzol. The diagnosis of Graves' disease followed American Thyroid Association guidelines. Recruitment of patients was carried out at an endocrinology department in Xi'an, China. Each patient gave roughly 8.4 milliliters of peripheral blood, collected in an EDTA anticoagulant tube. PBMCs were isolated by Ficoll Paque Plus density gradient separation without further T cell sorting. An Agilent 2100 Bioanalyzer and agarose gel were used to check RNA quality, while a NanoDrop 2000 measured RNA concentration. The receptor library was made with multiplex PCR. TCRdb records Illumina HiSeq 4000 as the sequencer. TCR beta libraries were built with iRepertoire HTBI primers and Arm-PCR amplification of CDR3 regions. Gel purification was performed on PCR products prior to sequencing. The authors' pipeline ran thus. Gene usage analysis of CDR3 amino acid clonotypes relied on the 60 to 65 TRBV and fewer than 15 TRBJ segments identified across samples. Filtered high-quality paired reads were merged into contigs using COPE and FqMerger. BLAST was used to align contigs to the IMGT TRBV, TRBD and TRBJ reference genes, and CDR3 was defined following IMGT. Clonotypes above 0.1% frequency were classified as highly expanded clones. Shannon entropy served as the measure of repertoire diversity, while the Gini coefficient captured V-J evenness. A clonotype found in more than one individual was treated as public. TCRdb ran its own pipeline on the public reads, namely fastp trimming at Q25 and MiXCR clone calling, and kept in-frame beta chains. Rows are unified per CDR3 protein, each entry keeping the most common DNA and genes. The V and J calls here are based on TCRdb, not the publication. The sample table records just over 600,000 distinct CDR3 sequences; roughly 15% of these occur just once. The top ten hold 15% to 20% of the sample.

The same data also contributed to another study, on T cells in Graves' hyperthyroidism and ophthalmopathy. From that second study: Stable Graves' hyperthyroidism was defined as the absence of progression to ophthalmopathy over 18 months of follow-up. The hyperthyroidism patients were between 18 and 65 years old and newly diagnosed, with a disease duration of less than 2 months. Any patient with an uncontrolled infection, another autoimmune disease, pregnancy or lactation was excluded. Diagnoses were established on the basis of clinical symptoms, serum thyroxine and TRAb, thyroid ultrasound, and orbital computed tomography. The TCR CDR3 was subjected to a first round of RT-PCR using the HTBI primer set and the Qiagen OneStep RT-PCR kit. Most expanded thyroid clonotypes (frequency above 0.001) were also found in blood, which suggests that blood repertoires may mirror thyroid immune responses. In cross-validation, a model built on a 13 V-J signature told ophthalmopathy apart from stable hyperthyroidism with under 90% sensitivity and roughly 83% specificity, and in testing the same model reached 80%/75%. In validation, progression to ophthalmopathy was predicted by the model with more than 65% sensitivity and under 85% specificity, a median of about 6.8 months before onset. TCR V-J signatures able to tell the groups apart were searched for in a discovery cohort of 90 to 100 patients, of whom roughly 42 had Graves' ophthalmopathy and roughly 57 had stable Graves' hyperthyroidism. An independent validation cohort of 18 to 20 hyperthyroidism patients and about 15 patients who later progressed to ophthalmopathy tested prospective prediction of ophthalmopathy. The roughly 99 discovery patients were divided at random into training and test sets in a 7:3 ratio. In addition, the study compared T-cell repertoires in thyroid tissue and in blood from about 6 Graves' hyperthyroidism patients. Once sampling was done, hyperthyroidism patients were given methimazole at a starting dose of 30 mg daily, whereas ophthalmopathy patients were given high-dose intravenous methylprednisolone. A second multiplex PCR round built the libraries, followed by size selection and purification. The libraries were sequenced on an Illumina HiSeq2000 using paired-end 100 bp reads. Raw data were processed with SOAPnuke, discarding reads with adapters, uncalled bases, mean Phred below 15, or no exact constant-primer or identifier match. High-quality paired reads were merged with COPE v1.2.5, and unique nucleotide sequences were defined as clonotypes. MiTCR v1.1 was used to align clonotypes to the IMGT TRBV, TRBD and TRBJ reference segments. Analysis was restricted to V-J combinations with a frequency above 0.0001, which covered over 98% of repertoires. The TCS score was defined as F50 (clonal expansion) divided by E x V (chaos), with BLOSUM62-based TCRdist calculated between CDR3 peptides within each V-J. Welch's t-statistics and random forest reduced fewer than 600 V-J features to roughly 13, which were used in a naive Bayes classifier (R e1071). Sample size was not statistically predetermined, and blinding of investigators to group allocation was not performed. TCR Vbeta CDR3 sequencing of roughly 140 peripheral blood samples (under 45 ophthalmopathy, roughly 72 hyperthyroidism and approximately 17 progressor patients) is reported in the paper.

The input for sequencing was peripheral blood mononuclear cells (PBMCs), taken at new diagnosis, from a patient treated with antithyroid drugs. The chain joins TRBV7-9 to TRBJ1-2; TRBD1 is possibly the D segment (5 matching bases). This TCR was sampled from a woman aged 25-40 years with Graves disease. Donor details come from another sample of the same person, matched by shared clones. The CDR3 amino acid sequence is: CASGTGNYGYTF. The bases read TGTGCCAGCGGGACGGGTAACTATGGCTACACCTTC. Outside the CDR3, residues come from the reference TRBV7-9 and TRBJ1-2 proteins, so the full variable domain is: DTGVSQNPRHKITKRGQNVTFRCDPISEHNRLYWYRQTLGQGPEFLTYFQNEAQLEKSRLLSDRFSAERPKGSFSTLEIQRTEQGDSAMYLCASGTGNYGYTFGSGTRLTVV.